The 31 T cell receptor beta chains below come from one sample, sequenced in a study of blood T cells in healthy people across ages (dated by TCRdb to between 2014 and 2017). The protocol used for the library was 5' RACE. Sequencing was carried out with an Illumina HiSeq 2500. A second PCR of roughly 7 to 11 cycles was performed with a sample-barcoded 5' primer and a J-beta primer mix. The public reads were reanalyzed by TCRdb: fastp trimming at Q25, MiXCR alignment, in-frame beta chains only. All rows with the same CDR3 protein become a single entry with the most common DNA and genes. In all, the sample holds 1.5 million to 2 million distinct CDR3 sequences, and 28% of those were seen once. The biggest ten clones account for approximately 7.7% of the sample. Input material: blood. The receptors originated from a woman aged 25 to 39 in good health.

This clonotype was counted ten times or more. The CDR3 DNA reads TGTGCCATCAGTGAGAGACAGGGCTACCAAGAGACCCAGTACTTC. Protein sequence: CAISERQGYQETQYF. This rearrangement joins TRBV10-3 to TRBJ2-5; 7 bases map to TRBD1. The CDR3 sequence is 15 residues long. Germline CDR1 ENHRY, CDR2 SYGVKD. Germline trimming cut 2 bases from V and 0 bases from J; bases unmatched to any gene: 3.

The V and J genes are TRBV2 and TRBJ2-5; TRBD2 aligns across 8 bases. J lost 4 bases, V lost 5 bases, and 9 bases had no gene match. The CDR3 runs 15 residues. Germline V gene lookup returns CDR1 SNHLY and CDR2 FYNNEI. The CDR3 DNA is TGTGCCAGCAGTCCGGGGGGGGGTTATAGAGAGACCCAGTACTTC. Translating gives CASSPGGGYRETQYF.

V and J are TRBV29-1 and TRBJ1-4; maybe TRBD1 (6 bases). V was pared by 5 bases and J by 0 bases, with 10 bases between. Germline-derived CDR1 and CDR2 are SQVTM and ANQGSEA. The CDR3 runs to 14 residues. CDR3 region: CSVSTGTTNEKLFF. CDR3 DNA sequence: TGCAGCGTTAGCACAGGGACAACTAATGAAAAACTGTTTTTT.

The J gene is TRBJ1-5, the V gene TRBV20-1; the D gene is possibly TRBD1 (6 bases). This CDR3 comprises 14 residues. V gave up 1 base and J gave up 5 bases, with 12 bases separating them. The germline gives CDR1 DFQATT, CDR2 SNEGSKA (reference sequence). CDR3 sequence reads: CSARGGRGDQPQHF. CDR3 coding DNA: TGCAGTGCTAGAGGAGGCAGGGGTGATCAGCCCCAGCATTTT.

This clonotype came up many times. V gene TRBV5-1 combines with J gene TRBJ2-1; 15 bases fit TRBD2. CDR1 and CDR2 from the germline V gene are SGHRS and YFSETQ. This CDR3 comprises 16 residues. Trimming cost V 4 bases and J 8 bases; bases outside gene matches: 7. The CDR3 coding sequence is TGCGCCAGCAGCCAACGGACTAGCGGGGGGGCGGATGAGCAGTTCTTC. Translation gives CASSQRTSGGADEQFF.

This clonotype was recorded many times. This sequence joins TRBV7-7 and TRBJ1-2; TRBD1 matches at 7 bases. From germline, CDR1 is SSHAT and CDR2 FNYEAQ (reference sequence). The J segment lost 5 bases and the V segment lost 1 base, leaving 7 bases of the junction unmatched. The CDR3 runs to 15 residues. Written as DNA, the CDR3 is TGTGCCAGCAGCTTAGGCGGGACAGAAATTTATGGCTACACCTTC. Its protein is CASSLGGTEIYGYTF.

The chain uses TRBV9 and TRBJ2-1; 7 nucleotides line up with TRBD2. The J call is in doubt because the DNA end fits TRBJ2-7 better. This CDR3 is built from 16 residues. From germline, CDR1 is SGDLS and CDR2 YYNGEE. CDR3 protein: CASSGTSARSYNEQYF. CDR3 in DNA: TGTGCCAGCAGCGGAACTAGCGCTCGCTCCTACAATGAGCAGTACTTC.

V and J are TRBV19 and TRBJ1-4; weak D call: TRBD1 (5 bases). V lost 8 bases and J lost 3, with 13 bases in between. The CDR3 totals 14 residues. Germline values: CDR1 LNHDA, CDR2 SQIVND (reference sequence). The CDR3 region is CASGGEVANEKLFF. CDR3 nucleotides: TGTGCCAGTGGGGGAGAGGTGGCTAATGAAAAACTGTTTTTT.

This clonotype showed up many times. V is TRBV7-9 and J is TRBJ2-3; tentatively, D is TRBD2 (6 bases). CDR1 and CDR2 (germline): SEHNR, FQNEAQ (reference sequence). The CDR3 sequence is 13 residues long. V shed 5 bases and J shed 7 bases, with 13 bases lying between them. The CDR3 DNA sequence: TGTGCCAGCAGCCCCCGACTAGTCAATACGCAGTATTTT. Encoded protein: CASSPRLVNTQYF.

The rearrangement uses TRBV24-1 and TRBJ2-1, with 11 bases fitting TRBD2. With V trimmed by 4 bases and J by 4 bases, 14 bases remained unmatched. The germline gives CDR1 KGHDR, CDR2 SFDVKD. The CDR3 length is 19 residues. The CDR3 region is CATSEKTSGREGVYNEQFF. CDR3 nucleotide sequence: TGTGCCACCAGTGAGAAAACTAGCGGGAGAGAGGGCGTGTACAATGAGCAGTTCTTC.

The rearrangement links TRBV9 to TRBJ1-3; D unresolved. Germline-derived CDR1 and CDR2 are SGDLS and YYNGEE. CDR3 size: 16 residues. V shed 0 bases and J shed 1 base, with 11 bases lying between them. The DNA for the CDR3 is TGTGCCAGCAGCGTAGCACACCAGACTTCTGGAAACACCATATATTTT. Translating gives CASSVAHQTSGNTIYF.

The V and J genes are TRBV7-3 and TRBJ2-5; a possible D gene is TRBD1 (5 bases). V lost 5 bases and J 2 bases, leaving 21 bases between the germline ends. Germline CDR1 SGHTA, CDR2 FQGTGA. This CDR3 spans 17 amino acids. The CDR3 DNA is TGTGCCAGCAGCCCAGGGTCCAACCAAGCAGCGCAAGAGACCCAGTACTTC. It specifies CASSPGSNQAAQETQYF.

In its sample, this clonotype was seen once. V and J are TRBV10-1 and TRBJ2-5; TRBD1 might be the D (5 bases). This CDR3 is 14 amino acids long. Germline CDR1 is WNHNN and CDR2 is SYGVQD (reference sequence). Trimming removed 3 bases at V and 1 base at J, with 9 bases between. The CDR3 protein is CASSEGHPQETQYF. The CDR3 nucleotides read TGCGCCAGCAGTGAAGGACATCCCCAAGAGACCCAGTACTTC.

The V gene is TRBV28, the J gene TRBJ2-7; TRBD1 agrees at 9 bases. CDR1 MDHEN and CDR2 SYDVKM come from the germline V gene. The CDR3 covers 16 residues. V lost 5 bases to trimming and J lost 6 bases; unmatched junction nucleotides: 14. The CDR3 DNA is TGTGCCAGCAGTATATCTCCTGGGACAGGGCACAGCGAGCAGTACTTC. This encodes CASSISPGTGHSEQYF.

J is TRBJ1-1 and V is TRBV18; D is undetermined. This CDR3 is 14 amino acids long. Trimming removed 8 bases at V and 6 bases at J, with 19 bases between. CDR1 is KGHSH, CDR2 LQKENI, per germline. The CDR3 sequence is CASKPDRSIPEAFF. CDR3 in DNA: TGTGCCAGCAAACCGGACCGCTCGATCCCTGAAGCTTTCTTT.

This clonotype has a handful of counts. This chain connects TRBV20-1 to TRBJ2-1; 9 bases are shared with TRBD2. V lost 3 bases to trimming and J lost 8 bases; unmatched junction nucleotides: 17. This CDR3 has 17 residues. Germline V lookup: CDR1 DFQATT, CDR2 SNEGSKA (reference sequence). The chain's CDR3 is CSASLSSASGNLYEQFF. CDR3 coding DNA: TGCAGTGCTAGCTTATCCTCCGCTAGCGGGAATCTCTATGAGCAGTTCTTC.

This chain connects TRBV12-3 or TRBV12-4 to TRBJ2-1, with 9 nucleotides matching TRBD2. CDR3 length equals 19 residues. V lost 1 base and J lost 7; bases outside the gene matches: 17. The CDR3 nucleotides read TGTGCCAGCAGTTTAGGCCTTCTAAATAGCGGGGGCCCTCGGAATGAGCAGTTCTTC. Translating gives CASSLGLLNSGGPRNEQFF.

In the case of this clonotype: A much larger clone lies a single base off, so this may be a read error. The chain couples TRBV12-3 or TRBV12-4 to TRBJ2-1; D gene uncertain. This CDR3 comprises 14 residues. V dropped 2 bases and J dropped 10 bases, with 15 bases sitting between them. The CDR3 nucleotides read TGTGCCAGCAGTTTAACCGGGCGCTATGGGGAGCAGTTCTTC. Translation gives CASSLTGRYGEQFF.

This clonotype has just a few counts. Sequence at one end of the junction differs from germline and may be a read error. The V gene is TRBV7-9, the J gene TRBJ2-7; D tentatively reads TRBD1 or TRBD2 (5 bases each). Germline V gene lookup returns CDR1 SEHNR and CDR2 FQNEAQ (reference sequence). The CDR3 contains 12 residues. DNA of the CDR3: TGTGCCGGCAGCCTAGGGGACCGGGAGCAGTACTTC. It codes for CAGSLGDREQYF.

The chain joins TRBV27 to TRBJ2-7; unclear D gene. The CDR3 is made up of 14 amino acids. CDR1 is MNHEY and CDR2 is SMNVEV in the germline V gene (reference sequence). Trimming removed 3 bases from V and 0 bases from J, with 9 bases in between. Here the CDR3 reads CASSFTRSSYEQYF. The CDR3 region has the DNA TGTGCCAGCAGTTTTACAAGGAGCTCCTACGAGCAGTACTTC.

This clonotype was seen more than once but under ten times. This chain connects TRBV18 to TRBJ2-5; 7 bases align to TRBD2. Trimming cost V 6 bases and J 2 bases; bases outside gene matches: 12. The CDR3 is 16 amino acids. Germline V CDR1 and CDR2: KGHSH, LQKENI. CDR3 sequence reads: CASSRGRLAVQETQYF. In DNA, the CDR3 is TGTGCCAGCTCGCGCGGGAGACTAGCTGTTCAAGAGACCCAGTACTTC.

The chain joins TRBV29-1 to TRBJ2-4; D is possibly TRBD2 (6 bases). The J call is doubtful: the DNA matches TRBJ2-7 better. Looked up from germline, CDR1 is SQVTM and CDR2 is ANQGSEA. The CDR3 totals 14 residues. The CDR3 loop is CSVEDLGGIYEQYF. CDR3 sequence (DNA): TGCAGCGTTGAAGATCTGGGGGGTATCTACGAGCAGTACTTC.

The gene calls are TRBV3-1 and TRBJ1-2, with a tentative D call TRBD1 (6 bases). This CDR3 contains 18 residues. Trimming removed 1 base from V and 4 bases from J, with 22 bases in between. The germline V gene has CDR1 LGHDT and CDR2 YNNKEL (reference sequence). The CDR3 loop reads CASSQVYGAGANIYGYTF. The CDR3 coding sequence is TGTGCCAGCAGCCAAGTCTATGGGGCAGGGGCTAATATCTATGGCTACACCTTC. Looking up the rest from reference TRBV3-1 and TRBJ1-2 gives the full variable domain: DTAVSQTPKYLVTQMGNDKSIKCEQNLGHDTMYWYKQDSKKFLKIMFSYNNKELIINETVPNRFSPKSPDKAHLNLHINSLELGDSAVYFCASSQVYGAGANIYGYTFGSGTRLTVV.

The chain recombines TRBV20-1 with TRBJ2-7; D is possibly TRBD1 or TRBD2 (5 bases each). V lost 4 bases, J lost 4 bases, and 11 bases lay in between. CDR3 length: 12 amino acids. Germline-derived CDR1 and CDR2 are DFQATT and SNEGSKA (reference sequence). The CDR3 nucleotides are TGCAGTGCTAATCAGGGAGTTTACGAGCAGTACTTC. Protein: CSANQGVYEQYF.

This clonotype has more than one count but fewer than ten. The CDR3 spells CASSRKGPSSGANVLTF. CDR3 coding DNA: TGTGCCAGTAGTAGGAAAGGTCCCAGCTCTGGGGCCAACGTCCTGACTTTC. The J gene is TRBJ2-6, the V gene TRBV19, with D hard to call. This CDR3 has 17 residues. Germline V gives CDR1 LNHDA, CDR2 SQIVND (reference sequence). Trimming took 4 bases from V and 0 from J, leaving 13 bases between them.

V gene TRBV20-1 combines with J gene TRBJ1-1; TRBD1 aligns across 8 bases. Germline V gives CDR1 DFQATT, CDR2 SNEGSKA (reference sequence). The J segment lost 5 bases and the V segment lost 2 bases, leaving 7 bases of the junction unmatched. The CDR3 has 14 amino acids. CDR3 coding DNA: TGCAGTGCTAGACGTACAGGGGGAAGAACTGAAGCTTTCTTT. Translating gives CSARRTGGRTEAFF.

V gene TRBV13 combines with J gene TRBJ2-1, with D tentatively TRBD1 (6 bases). Germline V gene sequence: CDR1 PRHDT, CDR2 FYEKMQ (reference sequence). The V end lost 4 bases, the J end lost 6 bases, and 16 bases lay between the germline ends. The CDR3 covers 15 residues. This CDR3 reads CASSSPGGGRNEQFF. DNA of the CDR3: TGTGCCAGCAGCTCCCCGGGTGGGGGCCGCAATGAGCAGTTCTTC.

This clonotype appeared a single time. This rearrangement joins TRBV15 to TRBJ2-3; no clear D gene. The CDR3 spans 14 residues. The V end lost 0 bases, the J end lost 7 bases, and 11 bases lay between the germline ends. Germline-derived CDR1 and CDR2 are LNHNV and YYDKDF (reference sequence). This CDR3 is CATSRDSKIHTQYF. CDR3 nucleotide sequence: TGTGCCACCAGCAGAGACTCAAAGATTCATACGCAGTATTTT.

The rearrangement joins TRBV19 to TRBJ2-7; maybe TRBD1 (5 bases). Germline assignment: CDR1 LNHDA and CDR2 SQIVND (reference sequence). This CDR3 has 13 amino acids. The ends were cut back, 5 bases at V and 3 bases at J, with 11 bases in the middle. DNA of the CDR3: TGTGCCAGTAGTGGAGACAGAGACTACGAGCAGTACTTC. Protein: CASSGDRDYEQYF.

The chain carries TRBV7-2 and TRBJ2-1; D gene ambiguous. Trimming took 6 bases from V and 6 from J, leaving 15 bases between them. CDR1 is SGHTA and CDR2 is FQGNSA in the germline V gene. The CDR3 has 14 amino acids. CDR3 coding DNA: TGTGCCAGCAGTTTTAGGCGGCTTTCCAATGAGCAGTTCTTC. Encoded protein: CASSFRRLSNEQFF.

V is TRBV30 and J is TRBJ2-5; no clear D. CDR3 length: 12 residues. V lost 5 bases to trimming and J lost 3 bases, with 10 bases between them. Germline V gene sequence: CDR1 GTSNPN, CDR2 SVGIG (reference sequence). CDR3 protein: CAWGPSEETQYF. CDR3 coding DNA: TGTGCCTGGGGGCCGAGCGAAGAGACCCAGTACTTC.